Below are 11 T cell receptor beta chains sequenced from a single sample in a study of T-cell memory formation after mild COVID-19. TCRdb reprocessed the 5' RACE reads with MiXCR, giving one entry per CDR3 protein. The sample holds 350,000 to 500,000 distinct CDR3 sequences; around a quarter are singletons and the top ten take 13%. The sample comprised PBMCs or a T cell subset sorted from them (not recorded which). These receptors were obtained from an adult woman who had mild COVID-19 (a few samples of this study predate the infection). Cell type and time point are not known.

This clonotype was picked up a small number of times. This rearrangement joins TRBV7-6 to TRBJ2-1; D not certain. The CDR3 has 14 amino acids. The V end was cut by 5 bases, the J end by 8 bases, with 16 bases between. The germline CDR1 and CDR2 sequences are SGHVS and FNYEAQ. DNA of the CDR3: TGTGCCAGCAGCCACCGGGCCAAAGATGATGAGCAGTTCTTC. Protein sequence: CASSHRAKDDEQFF.

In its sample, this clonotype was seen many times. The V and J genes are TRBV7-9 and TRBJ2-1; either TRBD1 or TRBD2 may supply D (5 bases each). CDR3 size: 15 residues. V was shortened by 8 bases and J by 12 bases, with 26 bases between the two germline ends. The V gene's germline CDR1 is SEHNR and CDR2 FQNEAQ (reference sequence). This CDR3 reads CASLTLLKGPDGQFF. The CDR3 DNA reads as TGTGCCAGCCTCACGCTATTGAAGGGACCTGATGGGCAGTTCTTC.

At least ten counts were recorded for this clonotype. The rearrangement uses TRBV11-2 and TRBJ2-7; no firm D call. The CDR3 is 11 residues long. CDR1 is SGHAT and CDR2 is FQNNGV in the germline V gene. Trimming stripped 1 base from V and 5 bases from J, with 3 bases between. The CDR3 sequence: CASSLVHEQYF. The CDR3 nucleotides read TGTGCCAGCAGCTTAGTCCACGAGCAGTACTTC.

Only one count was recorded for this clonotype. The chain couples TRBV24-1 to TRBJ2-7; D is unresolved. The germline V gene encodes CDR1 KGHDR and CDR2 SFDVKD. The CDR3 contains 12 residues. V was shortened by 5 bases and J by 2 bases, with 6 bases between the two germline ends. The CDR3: CATSGSAYEQYF. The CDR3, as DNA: TGTGCCACCAGTGGGTCAGCCTACGAGCAGTACTTC.

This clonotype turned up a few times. Here the CDR3 reads CASSQGGRGYEQYF. The CDR3 nucleotides are TGTGCCAGCAGCCAAGGGGGACGGGGGTACGAGCAGTACTTC. The chain joins TRBV7-2 to TRBJ2-7; D assignment may be TRBD1 or TRBD2 (6 bases each). The V end was cut by 5 bases, the J end by 4 bases, with 15 bases between. This CDR3 is built from 14 residues. Germline loops: CDR1 SGHTA, CDR2 FQGNSA.

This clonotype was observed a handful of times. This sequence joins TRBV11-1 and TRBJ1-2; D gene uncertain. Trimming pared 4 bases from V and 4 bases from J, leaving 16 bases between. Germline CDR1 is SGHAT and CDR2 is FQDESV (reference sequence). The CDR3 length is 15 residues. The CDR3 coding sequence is TGTGCCAGCAGCTCCCCCGCTCATGGAAGCTATGGCTACACCTTC. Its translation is CASSSPAHGSYGYTF.

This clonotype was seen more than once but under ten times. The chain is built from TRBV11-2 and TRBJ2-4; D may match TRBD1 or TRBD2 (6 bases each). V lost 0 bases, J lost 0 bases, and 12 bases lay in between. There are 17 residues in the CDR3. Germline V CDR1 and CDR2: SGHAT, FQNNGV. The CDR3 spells CASSLDGGSLAKNIQYF. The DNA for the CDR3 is TGTGCCAGCAGCTTAGACGGGGGCTCCCTAGCCAAAAACATTCAGTACTTC.

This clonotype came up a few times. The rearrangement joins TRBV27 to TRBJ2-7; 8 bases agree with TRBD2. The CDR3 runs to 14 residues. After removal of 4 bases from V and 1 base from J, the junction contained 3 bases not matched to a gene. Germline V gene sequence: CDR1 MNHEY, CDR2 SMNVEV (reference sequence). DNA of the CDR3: TGTGCCAGCAGTTCCATAGCGGGATCCTACGAGCAGTACTTC. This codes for CASSSIAGSYEQYF.

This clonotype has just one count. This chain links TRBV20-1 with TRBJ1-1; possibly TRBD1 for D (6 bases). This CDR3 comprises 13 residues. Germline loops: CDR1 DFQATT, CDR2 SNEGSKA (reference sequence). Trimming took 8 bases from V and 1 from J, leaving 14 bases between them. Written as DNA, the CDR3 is TGCAGTCCCCGCGGGGGGGCGAACACTGAAGCTTTCTTT. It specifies CSPRGGANTEAFF.

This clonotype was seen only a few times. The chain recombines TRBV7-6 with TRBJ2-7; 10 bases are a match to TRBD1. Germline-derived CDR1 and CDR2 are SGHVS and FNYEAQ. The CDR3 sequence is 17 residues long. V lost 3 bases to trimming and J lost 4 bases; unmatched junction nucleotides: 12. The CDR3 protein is CASSFASTGTGVYEQYF. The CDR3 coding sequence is TGTGCCAGCAGCTTCGCGAGTACCGGGACAGGGGTATACGAGCAGTACTTC.

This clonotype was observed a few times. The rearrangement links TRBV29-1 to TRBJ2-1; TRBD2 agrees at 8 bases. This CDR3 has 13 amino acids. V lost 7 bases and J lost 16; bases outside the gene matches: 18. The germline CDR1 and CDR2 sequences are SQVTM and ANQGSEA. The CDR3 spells CSAEAGVTLAPFF. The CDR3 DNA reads TGCAGCGCCGAAGCGGGAGTCACGTTGGCGCCTTTCTTC.